This T cell receptor beta chain was observed in a study of Tregs in tolerant kidney transplant recipients. Study-wide results and caveats: No direct test of biological reproducibility was done here.

Unstimulated Tregs (CD4+CD25+CD127-) and CD4+CD25- non-Tregs were sorted from PBMCs. Repertoires were generated with immunoSEQ multiplex PCR, while TCRdb's copy carries only in-frame clones and drops some. Counted here are fewer than 100,000 clones, under 95% occurring once; the ten biggest clones make up 0.35% to 0.55%. Trimming left V 0 bases short and J 0 bases short, with 9 bases between. CDR1 is MGHRA and CDR2 is YSYEKL in the germline V gene. There are 15 residues in the CDR3. To note about this clone: Antigen unknown.

The sequence derives from a human donor who received a combined kidney and bone marrow transplant. This chain joins TRBV4-1 and TRBJ2-7, with D uncertain. This sample comprised CD4+ T cells from blood, obtained before the transplant. The DNA for the CDR3 is TGCGCCAGCAGCCAAGATTGGCAGGTCTCCTACGAGCAGTACTTC. Translation gives CASSQDWQVSYEQYF.